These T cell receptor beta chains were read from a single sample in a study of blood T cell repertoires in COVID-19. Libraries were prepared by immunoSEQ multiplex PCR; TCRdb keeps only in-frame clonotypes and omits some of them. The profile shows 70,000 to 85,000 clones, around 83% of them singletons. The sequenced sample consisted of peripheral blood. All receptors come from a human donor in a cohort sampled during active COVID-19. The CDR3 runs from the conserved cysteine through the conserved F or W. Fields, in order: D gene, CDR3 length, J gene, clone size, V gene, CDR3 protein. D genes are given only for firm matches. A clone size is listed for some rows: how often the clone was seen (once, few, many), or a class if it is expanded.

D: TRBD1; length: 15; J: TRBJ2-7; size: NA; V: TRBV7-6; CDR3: CASSLGGQGNYEQYF
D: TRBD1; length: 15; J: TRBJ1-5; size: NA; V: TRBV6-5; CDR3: CASSRPTGSNQPQHF
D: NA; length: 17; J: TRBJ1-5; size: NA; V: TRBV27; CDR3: CASSLNGWADSNQPQHF
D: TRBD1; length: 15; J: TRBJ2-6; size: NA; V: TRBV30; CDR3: CAWREGAIGANVLTF
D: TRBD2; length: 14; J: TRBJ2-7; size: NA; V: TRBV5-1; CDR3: CATSRTSGAYEQYF
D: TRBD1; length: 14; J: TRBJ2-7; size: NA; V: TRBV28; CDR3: CASSGGQGLSEQYF
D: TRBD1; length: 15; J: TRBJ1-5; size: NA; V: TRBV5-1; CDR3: CASSSSGGGNQPQHF
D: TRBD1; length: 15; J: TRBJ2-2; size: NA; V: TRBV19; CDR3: CASRLRGPNTGELFF
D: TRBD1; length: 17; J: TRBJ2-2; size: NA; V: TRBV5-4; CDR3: CASSLGQQGDPGGELFF
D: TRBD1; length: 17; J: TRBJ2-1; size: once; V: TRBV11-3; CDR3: CASSLGRDRGLYNEQFF
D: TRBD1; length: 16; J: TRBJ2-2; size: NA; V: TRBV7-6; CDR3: CASSLQSGGNTGELFF
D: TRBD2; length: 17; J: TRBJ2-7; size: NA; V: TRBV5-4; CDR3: CASSEISGTSGRYEQYF
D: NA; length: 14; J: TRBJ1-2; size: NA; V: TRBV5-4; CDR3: CASSLVASNYGYTF
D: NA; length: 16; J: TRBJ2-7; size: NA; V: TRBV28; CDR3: CASSSLGGASSYEQYF